The 19 T cell receptor beta chains below come from one sample, sequenced in a study of cytomegalovirus exposure and HLA in healthy donors. The PCR was carried out with 60 Vbeta primers and 13 Jbeta primers. TCRdb keeps only in-frame clones here, not all; method: immunoSEQ multiplex PCR. The repertoire holds 250,000 to 350,000 clones, with 80% as singletons. The sequenced sample was PBMCs. The receptors here all came from a girl aged 2 to 10 in good health and CMV-seronegative.

The genes are TRBV5-1 and TRBJ2-1, with 7 bases aligning to TRBD2. Germline CDR1 and CDR2: SGHRS and YFSETQ. The CDR3 runs to 15 residues. V was pared by 0 bases and J by 4 bases, with 4 bases of the junction left unmatched. CDR3 bases: TGCGCCAGCAGCTTGGGGCTAGCGGCTTACAATGAGCAGTTCTTC. It codes for CASSLGLAAYNEQFF.

The chain recombines TRBV28 with TRBJ2-1; 7 bases align to TRBD2. Germline V gives CDR1 MDHEN, CDR2 SYDVKM. V was clipped by 0 bases and J by 10 bases; unmatched bases: 6. The CDR3 is 14 residues long. The CDR3 DNA is TGTGCCAGCAGTTTATGGTTAAAGGGAGGGGAGCAGTTCTTC. Its translation: CASSLWLKGGEQFF.

This clone was recorded a few times. This chain uses TRBV7-3 with TRBJ1-1; D uncertain. The CDR3 loop spans 13 amino acids. Trimming took off 1 base at V and 3 bases at J, with 6 bases between the two ends. Germline assignment: CDR1 SGHTA and CDR2 FQGTGA. Written as DNA, the CDR3 is TGTGCCAGCAGCTTAAGCTACGACACTGAAGCTTTCTTT. Its translation: CASSLSYDTEAFF.

This rearrangement joins TRBV13 to TRBJ2-3, with D possibly being TRBD2 (5 bases). Per the germline V gene, CDR1 is PRHDT and CDR2 is FYEKMQ (reference sequence). Trimming removed 2 bases from V and 0 bases from J, with 15 bases in between. The CDR3 sequence is 17 residues long. CDR3 nucleotides: TGTGCCAGCAGCTTAATTTACGAGGGTTCTAGCACAGATACGCAGTATTTT. Encoded protein: CASSLIYEGSSTDTQYF. Variable domain in full (rest from reference TRBV13 and TRBJ2-3): AAGVIQSPRHLIKEKRETATLKCYPIPRHDTVYWYQQGPGQDPQFLISFYEKMQSDKGSIPDRFSAQQFSDYHSELNMSSLELGDSALYFCASSLIYEGSSTDTQYFGPGTRLTVL.

The rearrangement joins TRBV4-1 to TRBJ2-1; tentatively, D is TRBD2 (5 bases). The CDR3 runs 14 residues. V was cut by 3 bases and J by 2 bases, with 8 bases left in between. Germline V CDR1 and CDR2: MGHRA, YSYEKL. CDR3 amino acids: CASSQEVTYNEQFF. The CDR3 DNA reads as TGCGCCAGCAGCCAGGAGGTTACCTACAATGAGCAGTTCTTC.

The chain employs TRBV30 and TRBJ2-1; D is uncertain. The CDR3 is made up of 12 amino acids. Trimming removed 0 bases at V and 10 bases at J, with 10 bases between. Germline CDR1 GTSNPN, CDR2 SVGIG (reference sequence). DNA of the CDR3: TGTGCCTGGAGTGTACTAAGTGACGAGCAGTTCTTC. Its protein product is CAWSVLSDEQFF.

The rearrangement joins TRBV30 to TRBJ1-2, with 7 nucleotides matching TRBD1. Germline V gives CDR1 GTSNPN, CDR2 SVGIG (reference sequence). Germline trimming cut 0 bases from V and 6 bases from J; bases unmatched to any gene: 4. The CDR3 sequence is 13 residues long. The CDR3 coding sequence is TGTGCCTGGAGTGTGACAGGGTCAGATGGCTACACCTTC. This sequence encodes CAWSVTGSDGYTF.

The gene calls are TRBV4-2 and TRBJ2-3; no clear D gene. The CDR3 loop spans 13 amino acids. In germline, CDR1 is LGHNA, CDR2 YNFKEQ. Trimming removed 4 bases from V and 2 bases from J, with 7 bases in between. The CDR3 protein is CASSPQDTDTQYF. In DNA, the CDR3 is TGTGCCAGCAGCCCGCAGGACACAGATACGCAGTATTTT.

The CDR3 DNA follows: TGTGCCTGGGGGACAGGGGAGTACGAGCAGTACTTC. Protein: CAWGTGEYEQYF. The rearrangement joins TRBV30 to TRBJ2-7; 10 bases agree with TRBD1. With 5 bases clipped from V and 4 bases from J, the junction kept 2 bases outside the gene matches. CDR1 is GTSNPN and CDR2 is SVGIG in the germline V gene (reference sequence). The CDR3 totals 12 residues.

The chain employs TRBV27 and TRBJ2-1, with D possibly being TRBD2 (6 bases). CDR3 size: 19 residues. The V gene's germline CDR1 is MNHEY and CDR2 SMNVEV (reference sequence). V gave up 5 bases and J gave up 3 bases, with 26 bases separating them. CDR3 coding DNA: TGTGCCAGCAGTGGCCCTGCCCGTGGACGGGAGTGGGGCTACAATGAGCAGTTCTTC. It translates to CASSGPARGREWGYNEQFF.

The CDR3 protein is CASSSGGVGRDNYGYTF. The CDR3 DNA follows: TGTGCCAGCAGTTCCGGAGGAGTGGGGAGGGACAACTATGGCTACACCTTC. This chain uses TRBV27 with TRBJ1-2; a weak D match, TRBD1 (5 bases). The CDR3 spans 17 residues. The V gene lost 4 bases and the J gene lost 2 bases, with 20 bases spanning the gap. The germline V gene encodes CDR1 MNHEY and CDR2 SMNVEV (reference sequence).

The rearrangement joins TRBV7-3 to TRBJ2-1; TRBD2 might be the D (6 bases). V lost 6 bases, J lost 10 bases, and 19 bases lay in between. The CDR3 runs 14 residues. Germline V gene sequence: CDR1 SGHTA, CDR2 FQGTGA. Here the CDR3 DNA reads TGTGCCAGCAGTGCCGGGACTCCTCCTTGGGAGCAGTTCTTC. This codes for CASSAGTPPWEQFF.

The gene calls are TRBV19 and TRBJ1-2; the match to TRBD1 covers 8 bases. After removal of 6 bases from V and 6 bases from J, the junction contained 6 bases not matched to a gene. The CDR3 is made up of 13 amino acids. The germline gives CDR1 LNHDA, CDR2 SQIVND (reference sequence). DNA of the CDR3: TGTGCCAGTAGAGACAGGGACAGGAATGGCTACACCTTC. Protein product: CASRDRDRNGYTF.

The chain employs TRBV2 and TRBJ2-7; 7 bases line up with TRBD1. CDR3 length: 14 residues. Trimming took 6 bases from V and 3 from J; bases not matched to a gene: 8. From germline, CDR1 is SNHLY and CDR2 FYNNEI. CDR3 protein: CASRPDRVNYEQYF. The CDR3 DNA is TGTGCCAGCAGGCCCGACAGGGTGAACTACGAGCAGTACTTC.

Turning to this clone: Other DNA sequences in the same sample also yield this CDR3. V and J are TRBV5-1 and TRBJ2-1; D is undetermined. Trimming cost V 0 bases and J 7 bases, with 5 bases left between them. The CDR3 spans 12 residues. The germline V gene encodes CDR1 SGHRS and CDR2 YFSETQ. DNA of the CDR3: TGCGCCAGCAGCTTGGCCCTAAATGAGCAGTTCTTC. Amino acids: CASSLALNEQFF.

This rearrangement joins TRBV27 to TRBJ2-1; D not resolved. V was clipped by 0 bases and J by 0 bases, with 9 bases between them. The CDR3 consists of 16 residues. CDR1 is MNHEY, CDR2 SMNVEV, per germline (reference sequence). The CDR3 DNA follows: TGTGCCAGCAGTTTATCGAGCGTAAGCTCCTACAATGAGCAGTTCTTC. This gives the protein CASSLSSVSSYNEQFF.

This clone was found once. CDR3 bases: TGTGCCAGCAGCTTTACGGCGACTCCGTCCTACAATGAGCAGTTCTTC. Protein: CASSFTATPSYNEQFF. This chain links TRBV7-3 with TRBJ2-1; no reliable D call. Germline-derived CDR1 and CDR2 are SGHTA and FQGTGA. The CDR3 is 16 amino acids. Trimming took off 3 bases at V and 1 base at J, with 13 bases between the two ends.

The V gene is TRBV14, the J gene TRBJ2-1; D unresolved. Trimming stripped 4 bases from V and 3 bases from J, with 13 bases between. Germline CDR1 SGHDN, CDR2 FVKESK. There are 15 residues in the CDR3. Written as DNA, the CDR3 is TGTGCCAGCAGCCGACACTCTTATGGCTACAATGAGCAGTTCTTC. This gives the protein CASSRHSYGYNEQFF.

This clone occurred a few times. The chain carries TRBV19 and TRBJ1-2; 8 nucleotides match TRBD1. Germline values: CDR1 LNHDA, CDR2 SQIVND (reference sequence). The CDR3 sequence is 14 residues long. The trim removed 6 bases at V and 4 bases at J, leaving 7 bases unmatched. CDR3 coding DNA: TGTGCCAGTAGGAAGACAGGGGTAGGCTATGGCTACACCTTC. The encoded protein is CASRKTGVGYGYTF. The variable domain in full, completed from reference TRBV19 and TRBJ1-2, reads DGGITQSPKYLFRKEGQNVTLSCEQNLNHDAMYWYRQDPGQGLRLIYYSQIVNDFQKGDIAEGYSVSREKKESFPLTVTSAQKNPTAFYLCASRKTGVGYGYTFGSGTRLTVV.